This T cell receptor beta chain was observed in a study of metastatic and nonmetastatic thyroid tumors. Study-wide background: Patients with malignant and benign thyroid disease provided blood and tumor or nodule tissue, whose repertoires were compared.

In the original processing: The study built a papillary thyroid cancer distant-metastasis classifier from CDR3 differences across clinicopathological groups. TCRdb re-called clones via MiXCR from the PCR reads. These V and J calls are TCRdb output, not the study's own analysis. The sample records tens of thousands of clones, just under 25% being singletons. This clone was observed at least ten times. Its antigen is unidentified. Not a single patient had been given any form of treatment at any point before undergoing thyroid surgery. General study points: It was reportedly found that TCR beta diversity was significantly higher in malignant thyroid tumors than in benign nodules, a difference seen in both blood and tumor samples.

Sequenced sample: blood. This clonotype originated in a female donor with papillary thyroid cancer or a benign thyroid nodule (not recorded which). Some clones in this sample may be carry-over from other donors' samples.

CDR3 sequence: CASSPGQKETQYF. CDR3 in DNA: TGTGCCAGCTCACCGGGACAGAAAGAGACCCAGTACTTC. J is TRBJ2-5 and V is TRBV18, with 7 bases that match TRBD1. The V and J ends lost 3 bases and 3 bases, in that order; junction bases with no gene match: 1. This CDR3 is built from 13 residues. Germline CDR1 KGHSH, CDR2 LQKENI.